Described below is a single TCR beta chain sequence and its context. Antigen specificity is unknown. The assay was immunoSEQ multiplex PCR, and TCRdb's table has in-frame clones only and misses some. The top ten clones hold roughly 7% of a sample with about 92,000 clones, around 80% of them seen once. This sample is drawn from a study of a mutant IDH1 vaccine in newly diagnosed glioma. Points from the study as a whole: Seemingly, pseudoprogression had no relation to changes in the top peripheral T cell clonotypes.

V gave up 2 bases and J gave up 8 bases, with 18 bases separating them. In germline, CDR1 is MNHNS, CDR2 SASEGT. This CDR3 is built from 16 residues. Described time point: baseline, week 1 (first vaccination visit). Treatment here: pre-vaccination baseline after standard-of-care therapy. The rearrangement uses TRBV6-1 and TRBJ1-4, with unresolved D. The sample in question was PBMCs, obtained from a glioma patient treated with radiotherapy, temozolomide or both. The receptor's source is a man aged 35 to 55 with glioma. This CDR3 is CASSEPRPPWEEKLFF. The CDR3 coding sequence is TGTGCCAGCAGTGAACCAAGACCGCCTTGGGAGGAAAAACTGTTTTTT.